This entry lists 17 T cell receptor beta chains sequenced from one sample in a study of T cells after posttransplantation cyclophosphamide. Busulfan-fludarabine conditioning, marrow transplant, and cyclophosphamide on days +3 and +4 were administered. The repertoire was sequenced with immunoSEQ multiplex PCR; TCRdb's copy has only in-frame clones and lacks some. The sample holds around 40,000 clones; around 90% are singletons and the top ten take under 3%. The sample here was PBMCs, taken 60 to 65 days after allogeneic stem cell transplant with posttransplant cyclophosphamide. The source is a male patient between 60 and 69 years old who received an allogeneic stem cell transplant from a related donor and was CMV-positive. Some T cells here may be from the graft donor.

V gene TRBV9 combines with J gene TRBJ1-2; 9 bases map to TRBD1. Germline V gene data show CDR1 as SGDLS and CDR2 as YYNGEE. The CDR3 sequence is 16 residues long. V lost 4 bases and J lost 1; bases outside the gene matches: 8. The CDR3 bases are TGTGCCAGCAGCCCTACGGACAGGGGACATAACTATGGCTACACCTTC. It translates to CASSPTDRGHNYGYTF.

CDR3 protein: CASMGKQGGTGELFF. DNA for the CDR3: TGTGCCAGCATGGGGAAACAGGGGGGCACCGGGGAGCTGTTTTTT. The chain couples TRBV9 to TRBJ2-2; 8 bases are shared with TRBD1. The CDR3 totals 15 residues. In germline, CDR1 is SGDLS, CDR2 YYNGEE. The trim removed 6 bases at V and 4 bases at J, leaving 8 bases unmatched.

This chain uses TRBV5-1 with TRBJ1-5; possible D gene TRBD1, 6 bases. The CDR3 has 15 residues. Between the trimmed V and J ends, which lost 0 bases and 3 bases, there was a span of 10 bases. Germline V CDR1 and CDR2: SGHRS, YFSETQ. The CDR3 region is CASSLEDSYNQPQHF. The CDR3 coding sequence is TGCGCCAGCAGCTTGGAGGACAGTTACAATCAGCCCCAGCATTTT. The full variable domain, its missing parts supplied by reference TRBV5-1 and TRBJ1-5, is KAGVTQTPRYLIKTRGQQVTLSCSPISGHRSVSWYQQTPGQGLQFLFEYFSETQRNKGNFPGRFSGRQFSNSRSEMNVSTLELGDSALYLCASSLEDSYNQPQHFGDGTRLSIL.

This chain uses TRBV4-2 with TRBJ1-1, with D maybe TRBD1 (5 bases). There are 16 residues in the CDR3. The germline V and J ends were trimmed by 3 bases and 6 bases, with 20 bases remaining between them. Germline V gene lookup returns CDR1 LGHNA and CDR2 YNFKEQ. CDR3 coding DNA: TGTGCCAGCAGCCAGTTGGAGGGTGGGGGGAGTCCTGAAGCTTTCTTT. Protein sequence: CASSQLEGGGSPEAFF.

J is TRBJ2-3 and V is TRBV11-2; 9 bases fit TRBD2. Looked up from germline, CDR1 is SGHAT and CDR2 is FQNNGV. The CDR3 totals 15 residues. Unmatched junction bases numbered 3, after V lost 3 bases and J lost 2 bases. As DNA, the CDR3 is TGTGCCAGCAGCTTTCAGCGGGGGGTCACAGATACGCAGTATTTT. It encodes CASSFQRGVTDTQYF.

The chain employs TRBV6-5 and TRBJ2-1; 9 bases match TRBD1. V lost 6 bases and J lost 6; bases outside the gene matches: 9. Per germline, CDR1 MNHEY and CDR2 SVGAGI. CDR3 length: 15 residues. The CDR3 here is CASRKGQGRTNEQFF. The CDR3 DNA follows: TGTGCCAGCAGGAAGGGACAGGGCCGTACCAATGAGCAGTTCTTC.

The CDR3 coding sequence is TGTGCCTGCTCCCTCCAGGGTCTTGGGGGCGAGCAGTACTTC. The encoded protein is CACSLQGLGGEQYF. The chain is built from TRBV30 and TRBJ2-5; the D call may be TRBD1 or TRBD2 (5 bases each). The DNA end is a closer match to TRBJ2-7, so the J assignment may be wrong. This CDR3 has 14 amino acids. Germline CDR1 GTSNPN, CDR2 SVGIG (reference sequence).

V is TRBV18 and J is TRBJ1-4; maybe TRBD1 (5 bases). The CDR3 has 15 amino acids. The ends were cut back, 4 bases at V and 8 bases at J, with 17 bases in the middle. Germline V lookup: CDR1 KGHSH, CDR2 LQKENI. CDR3 residues: CASSQSKGRGEKLFF. The CDR3 DNA reads TGTGCCAGCTCACAATCAAAGGGGAGGGGCGAAAAACTGTTTTTT.

J is TRBJ2-5 and V is TRBV7-9; tentative D call: TRBD2 (5 bases). The V end was cut by 4 bases, the J end by 5 bases, with 20 bases between. CDR3 length: 16 amino acids. From germline, CDR1 is SEHNR and CDR2 FQNEAQ (reference sequence). This CDR3 reads CASSSVIAGGEETQYF. The CDR3 region has the DNA TGTGCCAGCAGCTCCGTTATTGCGGGTGGGGAGGAGACCCAGTACTTC. The whole variable domain, remainder taken from reference TRBV7-9 and TRBJ2-5, is DTGVSQNPRHKITKRGQNVTFRCDPISEHNRLYWYRQTLGQGPEFLTYFQNEAQLEKSRLLSDRFSAERPKGSFSTLEIQRTEQGDSAMYLCASSSVIAGGEETQYFGPGTRLLVL.

This clone was detected a few times. V and J are TRBV15 and TRBJ1-1; no clear D gene. This CDR3 has 15 residues. The V end was cut by 0 bases, the J end by 0 bases, with 8 bases between. Germline V gene lookup returns CDR1 LNHNV and CDR2 YYDKDF (reference sequence). CDR3 nucleotides: TGTGCCACCAGCAGAGAGCACAGATTGAACACTGAAGCTTTCTTT. Translated, it gives CATSREHRLNTEAFF.

The rearrangement links TRBV25-1 to TRBJ2-7; 9 bases agree with TRBD1. The CDR3 is 15 amino acids. V lost 0 bases, J lost 5 bases, and 5 bases stayed unmatched. Per germline, CDR1 MGHDK and CDR2 SYGVNS. In DNA form, the CDR3 reads TGTGCCAGCAGTGAATATGAGGGACAGGGCGACGAGCAGTACTTC. Translated, it gives CASSEYEGQGDEQYF.

The CDR3 nucleotides are TGTGCCAGCAGCCCTAGAGTTGAGGCAACTGAAGCTTTCTTT. It codes for CASSPRVEATEAFF. The chain combines TRBV6-6 with TRBJ1-1, with D unclear. The CDR3 loop spans 14 amino acids. The germline CDR1 and CDR2 sequences are MNHNY and SVGAGI (reference sequence). Trimming removed 6 bases at V and 5 bases at J, with 16 bases between.

This chain links TRBV6-1 with TRBJ2-5, with 7 bases matching TRBD1. After removal of 6 bases from V and 4 bases from J, the junction contained 5 bases not matched to a gene. Germline V gene sequence: CDR1 MNHNS, CDR2 SASEGT. The CDR3 extends over 13 amino acids. CDR3 DNA: TGTGCCAGCAGGGGAGCAGGGGGAGAGACCCAGTACTTC. Its translation is CASRGAGGETQYF.

This rearrangement joins TRBV9 to TRBJ2-1, with 10 bases that match TRBD2. V gave up 2 bases and J gave up 2 bases; unmatched junction bases: 1. The CDR3 loop spans 15 amino acids. Germline V gene data show CDR1 as SGDLS and CDR2 as YYNGEE. The CDR3 DNA is TGTGCCAGCAGCGTTACTAGCGGGGCCTACAATGAGCAGTTCTTC. This encodes CASSVTSGAYNEQFF.

The chain has TRBV4-1 and TRBJ1-2, with D maybe TRBD1 (6 bases). There are 18 residues in the CDR3. Germline lookup yields CDR1 MGHRA and CDR2 YSYEKL. V lost 0 bases, J lost 3 bases, and 20 bases lay in between. The CDR3 reads CASSQDYSKHRDHYGYTF. The DNA of the CDR3 is TGCGCCAGCAGCCAAGATTATTCCAAACACAGGGATCACTATGGCTACACCTTC.

This chain's CDR3 is CASSLGAGALRNEQFF. Here the CDR3 DNA reads TGTGCCAGCAGCCTTGGGGCGGGGGCCCTGAGGAATGAGCAGTTCTTC. This chain links TRBV4-2 with TRBJ2-1; the D gene is possibly TRBD2 (7 bases). Between the trimmed V and J ends, which lost 4 bases and 7 bases, there was a span of 20 bases. The V gene's germline CDR1 is LGHNA and CDR2 YNFKEQ. The CDR3 consists of 16 residues.

This CDR3 is CSVEVSLRGFHEQFF. CDR3 bases: TGCAGCGTTGAGGTCAGCTTGCGGGGGTTCCATGAGCAGTTCTTC. The rearrangement uses TRBV29-1 and TRBJ2-1; 7 nucleotides match TRBD2. The CDR3 consists of 15 residues. V lost 3 bases, J lost 8 bases, and 13 bases stayed unmatched. The germline V gene encodes CDR1 SQVTM and CDR2 ANQGSEA.